The entry below gives a single T cell receptor beta chain sequence along with its context. The record originates from a study of neurological immune-mediated disorders. V was trimmed by 8 bases and J by 1 base, leaving 8 bases between them. The CDR3 is 12 residues long. Per germline, CDR1 SNHLY and CDR2 FYNNEI. MiXCR, applied by TCRdb to the 5' RACE reads, yields one record per CDR3 protein. The data hold about 22,000 distinct CDR3 sequences, with 8.5% to 12% observed a single time. The sequence was obtained from a woman between 55 and 75 years old with HTLV-1-associated myelopathy (HAM/TSP). The rearrangement uses TRBV2 and TRBJ1-1; D might be TRBD1 (5 bases). Sequenced material: PBMCs. CDR3 sequence: CASGGGNTEAFF. The CDR3 bases are TGTGCCAGCGGGGGAGGGAACACTGAAGCTTTCTTT.